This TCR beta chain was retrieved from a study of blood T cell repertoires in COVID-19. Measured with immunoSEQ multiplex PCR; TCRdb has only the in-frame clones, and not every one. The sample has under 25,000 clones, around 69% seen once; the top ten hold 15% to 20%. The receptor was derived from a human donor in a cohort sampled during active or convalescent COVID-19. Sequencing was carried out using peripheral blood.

CDR3 sequence: CASSATLSGGWTEAFF. The CDR3 nucleotides are TGTGCCAGCAGCGCCACCCTCTCGGGGGGCTGGACTGAAGCTTTCTTT. The chain is built from TRBV9 and TRBJ1-1, with D possibly matching TRBD1 (6 bases). Germline-derived CDR1 and CDR2 are SGDLS and YYNGEE. CDR3 length: 16 residues. The V gene lost 3 bases and the J gene lost 5 bases, with 20 bases spanning the gap.